Following are 27 T cell receptor beta chains from one sample sequenced in a study of metastatic and nonmetastatic thyroid tumors. Treatment of any kind had been given to no patient before thyroid surgery. Via MiXCR, TCRdb re-called the PCR reads. The profile shows approximately 25,000 clones, around 15% of them singletons. The sample was blood. The receptors shown here come from a female donor with papillary thyroid cancer or a benign thyroid nodule (not recorded which). Some clones in this sample may be carry-over from other donors' samples.

This clone was seen ten or more times. The chain links TRBV28 to TRBJ1-4; 8 bases fit TRBD1. Trimming at V came to 6 bases and at J to 8 bases, leaving 8 bases not matched to a gene. CDR3 size: 14 residues. Germline CDR1 and CDR2: MDHEN and SYDVKM. The CDR3 DNA is TGTGCCAGCAGGGACAGGGCGGGGGGCGAAAAACTGTTTTTT. Protein product: CASRDRAGGEKLFF.

There are many counts of this clone. This rearrangement joins TRBV7-3 to TRBJ2-6; 9 nucleotides match TRBD1. Germline V gene lookup returns CDR1 SGHTA and CDR2 FQGTGA. J gave up 0 bases and V 5 bases, and 11 bases lay outside the gene matches. The CDR3 is made up of 19 amino acids. This chain's CDR3 is CASSPRQGGNHSGANVLTF. In DNA, the CDR3 is TGTGCCAGCAGCCCCAGACAGGGGGGGAACCACTCTGGGGCCAACGTCCTGACTTTC.

Remarks on this clone: Germline is not matched at one junction end, which may reflect a read error. The chain couples TRBV29-1 to TRBJ2-4; 10 positions agree with TRBD1. Germline-derived CDR1 and CDR2 are SQVTM and ANQGSEA. This CDR3 comprises 13 residues. The CDR3 coding sequence is TGCAGCGTGAGACAGGGGGCGCGGAACATTCATTACTTC. Translated, it gives CSVRQGARNIHYF.

This clone was recorded many times. V gene TRBV28 combines with J gene TRBJ2-3; 10 bases agree with TRBD2. With V trimmed by 5 bases and J by 2 bases, 10 bases remained unmatched. Germline V gene lookup returns CDR1 MDHEN and CDR2 SYDVKM. The CDR3 has 17 amino acids. In nucleotides, the CDR3 is TGTGCCAGCAGTCCCCTGGAACTAGCGGGACCCACAGATACGCAGTATTTT. Translating gives CASSPLELAGPTDTQYF.

This clone was seen at least ten times. Other DNA sequences in the same sample also yield this CDR3. The rearrangement links TRBV28 to TRBJ2-2; 8 nucleotides agree with TRBD2. This CDR3 spans 16 amino acids. Unmatched junction bases numbered 3, after V lost 3 bases and J lost 0 bases. The germline CDR1 and CDR2 sequences are MDHEN and SYDVKM. The CDR3 sequence is CASSLREVTNTGELFF. The CDR3 nucleotides read TGTGCCAGCAGTTTGCGGGAGGTAACGAACACCGGGGAGCTGTTTTTT.

This clone was observed many times. The chain couples TRBV5-6 to TRBJ2-3, with D hard to call. Trimming left V 2 bases short and J 4 bases short, with 14 bases between. Germline CDR1 and CDR2: SGHDT and YYEEEE. This CDR3 comprises 15 residues. DNA of the CDR3: TGTGCCAGCAGCTTATTTAACTCCCGTGCAGATACGCAGTATTTT. This encodes CASSLFNSRADTQYF.

This clone is medium-sized by share. The chain carries TRBV19 and TRBJ1-5; TRBD1 agrees at 10 bases. CDR1 and CDR2 (germline): LNHDA, SQIVND (reference sequence). CDR3 length equals 13 residues. Losses at the gene ends were 8 bases for V and 2 bases for J; bases not matched to a gene: 0. The chain's CDR3 is CASGTGGNQPQHF. Here the CDR3 DNA reads TGTGCCAGTGGGACAGGGGGCAATCAGCCCCAGCATTTT.

This clone was found a few times. The chain recombines TRBV20-1 with TRBJ1-2, with a possible D match to TRBD1 (6 bases). Germline CDR1 and CDR2: DFQATT and SNEGSKA (reference sequence). V lost 1 base to trimming and J lost 4 bases, with 7 bases between them. The length of the CDR3 is 12 residues. This chain's CDR3 is CSARGTAYGYTF. CDR3 nucleotide sequence: TGCAGTGCTAGAGGGACAGCCTATGGCTACACCTTC.

Judged by abundance, this clone is medium-sized. The chain recombines TRBV7-2 with TRBJ2-7; 7 nucleotides agree with TRBD2. Germline-derived CDR1 and CDR2 are SGHTA and FQGNSA. The V segment lost 5 bases and the J segment 5 bases; nucleotides outside the gene matches: 12. The CDR3 covers 15 residues. CDR3 sequence (DNA): TGTGCCAGCAGCGCGAGTGGGGCGGGAGTGGACGAGCAGTACTTC. Amino acid sequence: CASSASGAGVDEQYF.

V and J are TRBV20-1 and TRBJ2-1; 12 bases fit TRBD2. CDR1 and CDR2 from the germline V gene are DFQATT and SNEGSKA (reference sequence). V shed 3 bases and J 2 bases; nucleotides not matched to a gene: 5. The CDR3 is made up of 16 amino acids. The CDR3 nucleotides are TGCAGTGCTAGTACTAGCGGGAGGAGTACCTACAATGAGCAGTTCTTC. Translating it yields CSASTSGRSTYNEQFF.

At least ten counts were recorded for this clone. The V call is TRBV4-1, the J call TRBJ2-1; 11 nucleotides align to TRBD2. CDR3 size: 16 residues. Trimming removed 0 bases from V and 2 bases from J; junction bases left unmatched: 0. Germline V gene sequence: CDR1 MGHRA, CDR2 YSYEKL. The CDR3 sequence: CASSQEGLAAYNEQFF. The CDR3 nucleotides are TGCGCCAGCAGCCAAGAGGGACTAGCGGCCTACAATGAGCAGTTCTTC.

This clone was detected many times. The CDR3 DNA sequence: TGTGCCAGCAGCTTTGGGACAGGGAGCTACGAGCAGTACTTC. Translating gives CASSFGTGSYEQYF. The rearrangement uses TRBV13 and TRBJ2-7, with 9 bases fitting TRBD1. The CDR3 is made up of 14 amino acids. In germline, CDR1 is PRHDT, CDR2 FYEKMQ (reference sequence). V shed 3 bases and J 3 bases; nucleotides not matched to a gene: 3.

This clone has at least ten counts. V and J are TRBV12-3 or TRBV12-4 and TRBJ2-2; D is uncertain. V lost 3 bases and J lost 7, with 9 bases in between. The CDR3 length is 13 residues. CDR3 sequence (DNA): TGTGCCAGCAGTTTGTCCTTTGGCGGGGAGCTGTTTTTT. Protein sequence: CASSLSFGGELFF.

The rearrangement joins TRBV11-2 to TRBJ2-7; D may be TRBD2 (6 bases). Germline CDR1 SGHAT, CDR2 FQNNGV. The CDR3 totals 14 residues. The V gene lost 3 bases and the J gene lost 3 bases, with 12 bases spanning the gap. Here the CDR3 DNA reads TGTGCCAGCAGCTTCGTCGGGGGATACTACGAGCAGTACTTC. Protein sequence: CASSFVGGYYEQYF.

This clone is categorized as medium-sized. The chain carries TRBV27 and TRBJ2-7, with 11 positions matching TRBD2. Germline-derived CDR1 and CDR2 are MNHEY and SMNVEV (reference sequence). The V gene end was trimmed by 6 bases and the J gene end by 7 bases; junction bases not matched to a gene: 5. The CDR3 totals 13 residues. The CDR3 loop is CASRIAGGREQYF. DNA for the CDR3: TGTGCCAGCAGAATAGCGGGAGGGAGAGAGCAGTACTTC.

CDR3 residues: CASSEAPGQSYEQYF. The CDR3 DNA sequence: TGTGCCAGCAGTGAAGCGCCGGGACAGTCCTACGAGCAGTACTTC. J is TRBJ2-7 and V is TRBV6-1, with 7 bases fitting TRBD1. The germline V gene has CDR1 MNHNS and CDR2 SASEGT. There are 15 residues in the CDR3. The V and J ends lost 0 bases and 1 base, in that order; junction bases with no gene match: 3.

This CDR3 is CASSLEGLLSYEQYF. CDR3 DNA: TGTGCCAGCAGTTTGGAGGGACTCCTCTCCTACGAGCAGTACTTC. The V gene is TRBV6-1, the J gene TRBJ2-7, with D perhaps TRBD2 (6 bases). This CDR3 contains 15 residues. CDR1 MNHNS and CDR2 SASEGT come from the germline V gene. The V end was cut by 5 bases, the J end by 0 bases, with 14 bases between.

The sample holds many counts of this clone. This sequence joins TRBV6-1 and TRBJ2-1; a weak D match, TRBD1 (6 bases). CDR1 and CDR2 (germline): MNHNS, SASEGT. The CDR3 length is 13 residues. Trimming cost V 5 bases and J 4 bases, with 9 bases left between them. The CDR3 coding sequence is TGTGCCAGCAGTTCCGGACAGTACAATGAGCAGTTCTTC. Its translation is CASSSGQYNEQFF.

This chain uses TRBV6-1 with TRBJ1-1; D is uncertain. Germline CDR1 MNHNS, CDR2 SASEGT. V was shortened by 6 bases and J by 1 base, with 12 bases between the two germline ends. The CDR3 runs to 14 residues. The CDR3 nucleotides read TGTGCCAGCAGCTCAGACGCCCCGAACACTGAAGCTTTCTTT. It is translated as CASSSDAPNTEAFF.

About this clone itself: No conserved phenylalanine or tryptophan ends this CDR3, so it is likely a read error. The chain links TRBV5-1 to TRBJ1-6, with unresolved D. The germline V gene has CDR1 SGHRS and CDR2 YFSETQ. Trimming took 2 bases from V and 9 from J, leaving 15 bases between them. This CDR3 has 15 amino acids. DNA for the CDR3: TGCGCCAGCAGCTTTTCAGGATTTAATACTTCACCCCTCCACTCT. Translating it yields CASSFSGFNTSPLHS.

To note about this clone: Its ends do not fully match the called genes, so a read error is possible. V is TRBV11-2 and J is TRBJ2-3, with 10 bases that match TRBD2. This CDR3 has 16 amino acids. Germline V gene data show CDR1 as SGHAT and CDR2 as FQNNGV. CDR3 sequence reads: CASSPWLAGAVDTQYF. DNA for the CDR3: TGTGCCAGCAGCCCCTGGCTAGCGGGAGCGGTAGATACGCAGTATTTC.

This clone was detected a few times. The chain joins TRBV24-1 to TRBJ2-2; no clear D. The V gene's germline CDR1 is KGHDR and CDR2 SFDVKD. Trimming stripped 9 bases from V and 0 bases from J, with 7 bases between. The CDR3 runs 13 residues. CDR3 sequence reads: CATGRANTGELFF. DNA for the CDR3: TGTGCCACCGGACGGGCGAACACCGGGGAGCTGTTTTTT.

This chain joins TRBV6-2 or TRBV6-3 and TRBJ1-5; D is unclear. The CDR3 length is 21 residues. V dropped 1 base and J dropped 0 bases, with 25 bases sitting between them. Germline V gives CDR1 MNHEY, CDR2 SVGEGT. The CDR3 loop is CASSYYFRKEGGHYSNQPQHF. The CDR3 DNA reads TGTGCCAGCAGTTACTATTTTCGGAAGGAAGGTGGGCATTATAGCAATCAGCCCCAGCATTTT.

The sample holds many counts of this clone. Its ends do not fully match the called genes, so a read error is possible. The V call is TRBV7-2, the J call TRBJ2-3; tentatively, D is TRBD1 or TRBD2 (5 bases each). The CDR3 is 16 amino acids. The germline gives CDR1 SGHTA, CDR2 FQGNSA. This CDR3 is CAGSFAPVGTTDTQYF. The CDR3 DNA reads TGTGCCGGCAGCTTCGCCCCCGTGGGGACCACAGATACGCAGTATTTT.

This clone has ten or more counts. The chain links TRBV21-1 to TRBJ2-2; whether TRBD1, the table's D call, matches the DNA was not checked. TRBV21-1 is a recognized pseudogene. The CDR3 covers 20 residues. The CDR3, as DNA: TGTGCCAGCAGCACCCGCCTGGGGGCAAAGACTACCATGAACACCGGGGAGCTGTTTTTT. Translated, it gives CASSTRLGAKTTMNTGELFF.

This clone appeared a few times. Being one base from a much bigger clone, this may be a read error. This sample includes further DNA sequences coding for the same CDR3. This chain joins TRBV2 and TRBJ2-1; D is undetermined. The germline V gene encodes CDR1 SNHLY and CDR2 FYNNEI. The CDR3 is 15 residues long. CDR3 coding DNA: TGTGCCAGCAGTGCAAACCCCAACCCGTACAATGAGCAGTTCTTT. The encoded protein is CASSANPNPYNEQFF.

As to this clone: A much larger clone differs by one base, so this may be a read error. The chain uses TRBV5-4 and TRBJ2-7; no definite D call. CDR1 SGHNT and CDR2 YYREEE come from the germline V gene (reference sequence). The CDR3 contains 13 residues. Trimming shortened V by 3 bases and J by 3 bases, and 10 bases separated the two germline ends. CDR3 protein: CASSSYGDYEQYF. The CDR3 DNA reads as TGTGCCAGCAGCTCGTATGGAGACTACGAGCAGTACTTC.